The 27 T cell receptor beta chains below were found in one sample sequenced in a study of regulatory T cells in long-lasting Graves disease. The sample's time point: newly diagnosed GD, antithyroid drugs for less than 3 months. Extracted PBMC RNA gave rise to the TCR library. Both iRepertoire HTBI primers and Arm-PCR of CDR3 regions were used to build the TCR beta libraries. One entry per CDR3 protein, called by TCRdb with MiXCR from the multiplex PCR reads. Of about 530,000 distinct CDR3 sequences in the sample, around 15% were seen once. In addition, the sample was reused for a study of T cells in Graves' hyperthyroidism and ophthalmopathy.

The sample consisted of peripheral blood mononuclear cells (PBMCs), taken at new diagnosis, from a patient treated with antithyroid drugs. The source is a woman aged 35 to 59 with Graves disease.

The chain has TRBV6-1 and TRBJ1-1; weak D call: TRBD1 (6 bases). The germline V and J ends were trimmed by 7 bases and 5 bases, with 17 bases remaining between them. In germline, CDR1 is MNHNS, CDR2 SASEGT. The CDR3 has 14 residues. This CDR3 reads CASIREGVRTEAFF. CDR3 sequence (DNA): TGTGCCAGCATCCGCGAGGGGGTAAGGACTGAAGCTTTCTTT.

There are many counts of this clonotype. The chain carries TRBV27 and TRBJ1-1; D is uncertain. V gave up 5 bases and J gave up 4 bases, with 14 bases separating them. The germline V gene has CDR1 MNHEY and CDR2 SMNVEV (reference sequence). The CDR3 runs 14 residues. The CDR3 region has the DNA TGTGCCAGCAGTCCCTTTGGGAGCACCACTGAAGCTTTCTTT. The encoded protein is CASSPFGSTTEAFF.

Ten or more counts support this clonotype. The CDR3 DNA follows: TGTGCCAGCAGCCAGAGCGGGGTTCAAAGATTCACTCTTCACTTGAACACTGAAGCTTTCTTT. This sequence encodes CASSQSGVQRFTLHLNTEAFF. The chain couples TRBV5-6 to TRBJ1-1, with D uncertain. V lost 4 bases and J 0 bases, leaving 31 bases between the germline ends. CDR1 SGHDT and CDR2 YYEEEE come from the germline V gene. This CDR3 region has 21 residues.

The V gene is TRBV5-1, the J gene TRBJ1-1; a weak D match, TRBD1 (5 bases). The CDR3 sequence is 15 residues long. Trimming stripped 1 base from V and 1 base from J, with 11 bases between. CDR1 is SGHRS, CDR2 YFSETQ, per germline. The CDR3 sequence is CASSLFTGSNTEAFF. The CDR3 bases are TGCGCCAGCAGCTTGTTTACAGGATCGAACACTGAAGCTTTCTTT.

This clonotype has more than one count but fewer than ten. The chain couples TRBV10-3 to TRBJ2-1; D gene unclear. Germline V lookup: CDR1 ENHRY, CDR2 SYGVKD. V shed 8 bases and J shed 9 bases, with 14 bases lying between them. There are 12 residues in the CDR3. The CDR3 DNA follows: TGTGCCATCTCCCTGGGTAATGGTGAGCAGTTCTTC. Translation gives CAISLGNGEQFF.

This clonotype has a handful of counts. The chain joins TRBV28 to TRBJ1-3, with TRBD1 matching 7 bases. The ends lost 11 bases at V and 0 bases at J; junction bases unmatched: 10. Germline V gives CDR1 MDHEN, CDR2 SYDVKM. The CDR3 loop spans 15 amino acids. The CDR3 DNA sequence: TGTGCCTCCCGGGGGACAGCACCCTCTGGAAACACCATATATTTT. Amino acid sequence: CASRGTAPSGNTIYF.

At least ten counts were recorded for this clonotype. The rearrangement links TRBV2 to TRBJ2-1; the match to TRBD2 covers 8 bases. Looked up from germline, CDR1 is SNHLY and CDR2 is FYNNEI. This CDR3 has 15 residues. V trimming: 8 bases; J trimming: 0 bases; junction bases outside the gene matches: 6. The CDR3 nucleotides are TGTGCCAGCCGGGCGGGGGGAAGCTCCTACAATGAGCAGTTCTTC. It translates to CASRAGGSSYNEQFF.

This clonotype was recorded at least ten times. The chain combines TRBV5-6 with TRBJ2-2; D is possibly TRBD1 (7 bases). The CDR3 length is 16 residues. CDR1 is SGHDT and CDR2 is YYEEEE in the germline V gene. V was cut by 5 bases and J by 1 base, with 15 bases left in between. The CDR3 DNA reads as TGTGCCAGCAGGTCGTGGCAGGGGGGGAACACCGGGGAGCTGTTTTTT. Translated, it gives CASRSWQGGNTGELFF.

This clonotype was seen a few times. This sequence joins TRBV10-3 and TRBJ2-7; 9 nucleotides align to TRBD1. In germline, CDR1 is ENHRY, CDR2 SYGVKD. The J segment lost 6 bases and the V segment lost 4 bases, leaving 4 bases of the junction unmatched. The CDR3 is made up of 13 amino acids. This CDR3 is CAISVDRGLEQYF. The CDR3 DNA reads as TGTGCCATCAGTGTGGACAGGGGACTCGAGCAGTACTTC.

There are a few counts of this clonotype. V gene TRBV2 combines with J gene TRBJ2-5; D gene ambiguous. The CDR3 consists of 12 residues. With 8 bases removed from V and 5 bases from J, the gap between germline ends came to 12 bases. The V gene's germline CDR1 is SNHLY and CDR2 FYNNEI. The DNA for the CDR3 is TGTGCCAGCCAAACCCATGCCGAGACCCAGTACTTC. Amino acids: CASQTHAETQYF.

This clonotype has a count of ten or more. The chain employs TRBV7-8 and TRBJ1-5; D gene uncertain. Germline CDR1 SGHVS, CDR2 FQNEAQ. Trimming pared 1 base from V and 12 bases from J, leaving 10 bases between. The CDR3 sequence is 12 residues long. The CDR3 is CASSLEGRSQHF. CDR3 coding DNA: TGTGCCAGCAGCTTAGAGGGCCGGAGCCAGCATTTT.

Many counts were recorded for this clonotype. The chain recombines TRBV2 with TRBJ1-3; TRBD1 agrees at 7 bases. The trim removed 6 bases at V and 0 bases at J, leaving 14 bases unmatched. The CDR3 runs to 18 residues. The germline gives CDR1 SNHLY, CDR2 FYNNEI. For the CDR3, the DNA is TGTGCCAGCAGGAAATACAGGGGCCGGGACGACTCTGGAAACACCATATATTTT. The encoded protein is CASRKYRGRDDSGNTIYF.

The V gene is TRBV6-1, the J gene TRBJ1-2; tentative D call: TRBD1 (6 bases). There are 14 residues in the CDR3. V was shortened by 6 bases and J by 8 bases, with 19 bases between the two germline ends. Germline CDR1 reads MNHNS; CDR2 reads SASEGT. This chain's CDR3 is CASRSDRTARGYTF. The CDR3 coding sequence is TGTGCCAGCAGATCTGACAGGACAGCCCGGGGCTACACCTTC.

This clonotype was counted many times. This chain links TRBV11-2 with TRBJ1-4, with D possibly matching TRBD1 (5 bases). The V gene lost 0 bases and the J gene lost 7 bases, with 21 bases spanning the gap. Germline CDR1 and CDR2: SGHAT and FQNNGV. The CDR3 contains 18 residues. The CDR3: CASSLEGAPLAPGEKLFF. CDR3 nucleotide sequence: TGTGCCAGCAGCTTAGAAGGGGCCCCCTTAGCACCTGGTGAAAAACTGTTTTTT. Drawing the rest from reference TRBV11-2 and TRBJ1-4, the complete variable domain is EAGVAQSPRYKIIEKRQSVAFWCNPISGHATLYWYQQILGQGPKLLIQFQNNGVVDDSQLPKDRFSAERLKGVDSTLKIQPAKLEDSAVYLCASSLEGAPLAPGEKLFFGSGTQLSVL.

DNA of the CDR3: TGTGCCAGCGATGGACAGGACCTCTCTGGGGCCAACGTCCTGACTTTC. Its translation: CASDGQDLSGANVLTF. The chain employs TRBV28 and TRBJ2-6; TRBD1 aligns across 7 bases. Trimming removed 8 bases from V and 0 bases from J; junction bases left unmatched: 7. Germline loops: CDR1 MDHEN, CDR2 SYDVKM. This CDR3 has 16 residues.

This clonotype was detected many times. The chain's CDR3 is CASRPRDYEQYF. The DNA of the CDR3 is TGTGCCAGCAGGCCGCGGGACTACGAGCAGTACTTC. The rearrangement joins TRBV2 to TRBJ2-7; weak D call: TRBD2 (6 bases). Germline CDR1 and CDR2: SNHLY and FYNNEI. V gave up 6 bases and J gave up 3 bases, with 9 bases separating them. The CDR3 covers 12 residues.

This chain joins TRBV11-3 and TRBJ1-3; no firm D call. Germline CDR1 and CDR2: SGHNT and YENEEA. The length of the CDR3 is 15 residues. V lost 1 base and J lost 2, with 9 bases in between. In DNA, the CDR3 is TGTGCCAGCAGCTTAGTTGGGTCTACTGGAAACACCATATATTTT. Residues: CASSLVGSTGNTIYF. The full variable domain, its missing parts supplied by reference TRBV11-3 and TRBJ1-3, is EAGVVQSPRYKIIEKKQPVAFWCNPISGHNTLYWYLQNLGQGPELLIRYENEEAVDDSQLPKDRFSAERLKGVDSTLKIQPAELGDSAVYLCASSLVGSTGNTIYFGEGSWLTVV.

The chain recombines TRBV10-3 with TRBJ2-1; D unclear. The CDR3 contains 13 residues. The germline V gene has CDR1 ENHRY and CDR2 SYGVKD. The ends were cut back, 2 bases at V and 7 bases at J, with 9 bases in the middle. CDR3 in DNA: TGTGCCATCAGTGAGAGTCTGGGAAATGAGCAGTTCTTC. Its protein product is CAISESLGNEQFF.

This clonotype has only a few counts. V gene TRBV20-1 combines with J gene TRBJ2-2; 8 bases fit TRBD2. The germline V gene encodes CDR1 DFQATT and CDR2 SNEGSKA (reference sequence). The CDR3 is 13 amino acids. The V and J ends lost 5 bases and 5 bases, in that order; junction bases with no gene match: 4. CDR3 residues: CSAVPGGTGELFF. CDR3 DNA sequence: TGCAGTGCTGTTCCGGGGGGGACCGGGGAGCTGTTTTTT.

As to this clonotype: This may stem from a read error, because a much larger clone lies one nucleotide away. This sequence joins TRBV24-1 and TRBJ2-3; D gene ambiguous. The germline V gene encodes CDR1 KGHDR and CDR2 SFDVKD. This CDR3 region has 13 residues. The CDR3 DNA is TGTGCCACCAGTGTCTCGGATGGCACTGAAGTTTTCTTT. Its translation: CATSVSDGTEVFF.

In the case of this clonotype: A read error is possible here, since a much larger clone lies one base away. The J gene is TRBJ2-7, the V gene TRBV18; a possible D gene is TRBD1 (6 bases). Germline V gene lookup returns CDR1 KGHSH and CDR2 LQKENI. There are 13 residues in the CDR3. Trimming took 3 bases from V and 6 from J, leaving 12 bases between them. The CDR3 nucleotides read TGTGCCAGCTCACCGGGCAGGGGACGCGAGCAGTACTTC. Translated: CASSPGRGREQYF.

The sample holds many counts of this clonotype. The J gene is TRBJ1-1, the V gene TRBV5-1; D gene ambiguous. The CDR3 has 14 amino acids. V dropped 3 bases and J dropped 4 bases, with 13 bases sitting between them. Germline CDR1 SGHRS, CDR2 YFSETQ. The CDR3 DNA follows: TGCGCCAGCAGCTCCATCACTACCGGCACTGAAGCTTTCTTT. Translated, it gives CASSSITTGTEAFF.

The chain uses TRBV6-1 and TRBJ2-1; D is undetermined. The CDR3 is made up of 15 amino acids. With 6 bases removed from V and 0 bases from J, the gap between germline ends came to 12 bases. Per germline, CDR1 MNHNS and CDR2 SASEGT. DNA for the CDR3: TGTGCCAGCAGCCGGGCTTCGAGCTCCTACAATGAGCAGTTCTTC. Translation: CASSRASSSYNEQFF.

This clonotype was seen ten or more times. The junction does not match germline at one end; this may be a read error. This chain connects TRBV3-1 to TRBJ1-5; D is uncertain. The length of the CDR3 is 12 residues. Germline CDR1 is LGHDT and CDR2 is YNNKEL (reference sequence). The CDR3 here is CASSQGRQPQHF. The CDR3 nucleotides read TGTGCCAGCAGTCAAGGGCGACAGCCCCAGCATTTT. Drawing the rest from reference TRBV3-1 and TRBJ1-5, the complete variable domain is DTAVSQTPKYLVTQMGNDKSIKCEQNLGHDTMYWYKQDSKKFLKIMFSYNNKELIINETVPNRFSPKSPDKAHLNLHINSLELGDSAVYFCASSQGRQPQHFGDGTRLSIL.

The chain carries TRBV4-1 and TRBJ1-5; the D is unclear. This CDR3 is built from 15 residues. V was clipped by 8 bases and J by 1 base, with 15 bases between them. Germline loops: CDR1 MGHRA, CDR2 YSYEKL. This CDR3 reads CASSKLQMSNQPQHF. The CDR3 DNA sequence: TGCGCCAGCTCCAAATTACAGATGAGCAATCAGCCCCAGCATTTT.

This clonotype was counted at least ten times. CDR3 DNA: TGTGCCAGCAGCTCAGGGGTTGGCTACACCTTC. Its protein is CASSSGVGYTF. The rearrangement links TRBV3-1 to TRBJ1-2, with D possibly TRBD1 on 6 matching bases. The germline V gene encodes CDR1 LGHDT and CDR2 YNNKEL (reference sequence). The CDR3 covers 11 residues. The germline V and J ends were trimmed by 5 bases and 7 bases, with 8 bases remaining between them.

Details on this clonotype: It may be a read error: a sequence one base away is much more abundant. The chain carries TRBV2 and TRBJ2-1; 12 bases line up with TRBD2. The length of the CDR3 is 16 residues. V was clipped by 6 bases and J by 8 bases; unmatched bases: 11. The germline V gene has CDR1 SNHLY and CDR2 FYNNEI. CDR3 amino acids: CASSSRLAGERDEQFF. The CDR3 bases are TGTGCCAGCAGCTCCCGACTAGCGGGGGAAAGGGATGAGCAGTTCTTC.